This TCR beta chain was sequenced during a study of blood T cell repertoires in COVID-19. Germline lookup yields CDR1 WNHNN and CDR2 SYGVQD (reference sequence). The CDR3 is 13 amino acids. V shed 6 bases, J shed 3 bases, and the junction held 1 base outside the gene matches. Clones were sequenced by immunoSEQ multiplex PCR, and TCRdb holds only the in-frame ones, with some missing. The sample contains 150,000 to 200,000 clones, approximately 79% of which appear only once. This clone was seen more than once but under ten times. The source is a woman of 80 years or more with acute or convalescent COVID-19. The V gene is TRBV10-1, the J gene TRBJ2-2; TRBD1 agrees at 7 bases. The source material was peripheral blood. CDR3 region: CASSGQDTGELFF. The CDR3 nucleotides read TGCGCCAGCAGCGGACAGGACACCGGGGAGCTGTTTTTT.